The present T cell receptor (beta chain) was sequenced within a study of T cells after yellow fever vaccination (dated by TCRdb to the late 2010s). Context from the whole study: Libraries from fractions with low cell numbers were prepared with the SMART-Seq v4 Ultra Low Input RNA kit. Blood samples were taken at several timepoints before and after primary and secondary immunization, and bulk PBMC replicates and cell subsets were isolated. Two healthy male donors, one aged 18 to 30 and one aged 30 to 40 years, were included in the cohort. To follow T-cell clones before and after both primary and booster YFV17D yellow fever vaccination, bulk TCR alpha and beta repertoires underwent longitudinal sequencing. General findings and caveats noted by the study authors: Because only a couple of donors were included in the study, the extent to which the findings can be generalized is limited. The secondary T-cell response was found to be weaker but faster than the primary response, with a peak reached on day 5 rather than on day 15. After the booster, most clones that had expanded after primary vaccination were detected again (around 97% of CD4 and more than 85% of CD8), suggesting broad maintenance of memory. A small fraction of clonotypes appeared in both the CD4 and CD8 compartments, likely as a result of convergent recombination. Computational filtering was needed because FACS-sorted repertoires could contain abundant contaminating clonotypes from the bulk population.

This clonotype was seen more than once but under ten times. No antigen is known for it. Base qualities are not provided; no much larger clone lies one nucleotide away. What the treatment or condition label conveys for this sample: live attenuated yellow fever vaccine strain. Two biological replicates of bulk PBMCs were collected at each blood-draw timepoint. PBMCs were isolated from peripheral blood using a standard Ficoll-Paque protocol. RNA was extracted with TriZol from bulk PBMCs, CD4 and CD8 fractions, and dextramer-positive and dextramer-negative fractions. In the germline V gene (reference sequence), CDR1 corresponds to LNHDA and CDR2 to SQIVND. The CDR3 goes from the cysteine to the phenylalanine over 15 residues. Of the read, only the CDR3 DNA is kept; its 45 bases are in frame from base 1. From V the trimming removes 8 bases and from J it removes 8 bases, while the gene matches leave 17 bases of the junction unaccounted for.

TCR cDNA was synthesized by 5'RACE template switching, which introduced a universal primer site and unique molecular identifiers. Priming of cDNA synthesis was performed from both the TCR alpha and TCR beta constant segments. Library amplification used two PCR steps, and the second PCR step added sample barcodes and sequencing adapters. Sequencing of libraries was done on Illumina HiSeq 2500 (2x100 bp) or NovaSeq (2x150 bp). The source study handled its data this way. Reads were demultiplexed and collapsed into UMI consensus sequences with MIGEC, and V(D)J alignment was performed with MiXCR. Clonotypes responding to the vaccine were identified with edgeR on replicate PBMC samples, with the criteria of FDR below 0.01 and a log2 fold change above 5 up to day 15. Each bulk clonotype received a CD4 or CD8 identity based on whether the sequenced CD4 or CD8 repertoire contained that clonotype at higher abundance. The public reads were run again by TCRdb, first through fastp at Q25 and then through MiXCR, and only productive beta chains were kept. Merged by CDR3 protein, the rows form single entries marked with the most common genes and DNA. These V and J calls derive from TCRdb rather than the authors' analysis. Across this sample there are about 350,000 distinct CDR3 sequences, with approximately 8% seen only once. The top ten clonotypes cover about 16% of the sample.

The origin of this receptor is a man younger than 30 who received the YFV17D yellow fever vaccine. The rearrangement joined TRBV19 to TRBJ1-2, and TRBD1 matches 7 of the central bases. The specimen was PBMCs, collected roughly 45 days after the first yellow fever vaccination. The DNA sequence is given as TGTGCCAGTTTTTCCTCCGGGACAGCCTTTGGAGGCTACACCTTC. This encodes CASFSSGTAFGGYTF. With the rest looked up from the reference TRBV19 and TRBJ1-2 genes rather than sequenced, the full variable domain is DGGITQSPKYLFRKEGQNVTLSCEQNLNHDAMYWYRQDPGQGLRLIYYSQIVNDFQKGDIAEGYSVSREKKESFPLTVTSAQKNPTAFYLCASFSSGTAFGGYTFGSGTRLTVV.